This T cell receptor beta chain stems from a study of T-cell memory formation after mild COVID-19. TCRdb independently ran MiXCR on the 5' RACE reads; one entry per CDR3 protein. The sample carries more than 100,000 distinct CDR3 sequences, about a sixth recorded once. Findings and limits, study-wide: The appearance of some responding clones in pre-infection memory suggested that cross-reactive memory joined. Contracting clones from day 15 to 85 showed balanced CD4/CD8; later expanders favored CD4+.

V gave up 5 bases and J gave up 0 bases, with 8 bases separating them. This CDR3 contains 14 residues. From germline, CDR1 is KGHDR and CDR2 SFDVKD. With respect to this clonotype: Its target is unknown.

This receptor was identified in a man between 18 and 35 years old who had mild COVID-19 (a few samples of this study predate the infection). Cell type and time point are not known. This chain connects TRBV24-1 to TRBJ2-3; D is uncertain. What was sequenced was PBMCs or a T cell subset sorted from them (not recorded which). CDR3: CATSGQVSTDTQYF. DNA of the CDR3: TGTGCCACCAGTGGCCAAGTTAGCACAGATACGCAGTATTTT.